This T cell receptor (beta chain) was sequenced for a study of OX40 agonist ivuxolimab in advanced cancers. Study details: Patient treatment consisted of intravenous ivuxolimab administration every 2 weeks at 0.01 to 10 mg/kg. Among those enrolled, mean age was approximately 60 years (range roughly 23 to 90) and about 81% were male.

Overall study results and limits: Low normalized T-cell clonal expansion also characterized some of the nonresponders. CD8+ T cells averaged more expanded clones than CD4+.

This CDR3 region has 16 residues. V lost 4 bases to trimming and J lost 0 bases, with 14 bases between them. Germline V gene sequence: CDR1 MDHEN, CDR2 SYDVKM. As regards this clone: Its antigen is not identified.

The data were produced by immunoSEQ multiplex PCR, yet TCRdb's version contains in-frame clones alone and is incomplete. The sample has under 90,000 clones; approximately 95% are singletons. The TCR originated in an adult with an advanced solid tumor such as melanoma, head and neck, liver or kidney cancer. V and J are TRBV28 and TRBJ2-3; perhaps D is TRBD1 or TRBD2 (5 bases each). This specimen consisted of CD4+ or CD8+ T cells sorted from blood, obtained in a trial of the OX40 agonist ivuxolimab. CDR3 residues: CASSSTGGSSTDTQYF. DNA of the CDR3: TGTGCCAGCAGTTCCACAGGAGGATCTAGCACAGATACGCAGTATTTT. Supplemented by reference TRBV28 and TRBJ2-3, the full variable domain reads DVKVTQSSRYLVKRTGEKVFLECVQDMDHENMFWYRQDPGLGLRLIYFSYDVKMKEKGDIPEGYSVSREKKERFSLILESASTNQTSMYLCASSSTGGSSTDTQYFGPGTRLTVL.